The 6 T cell receptor beta chains reported below all come from one sample, sequenced in a study of T cell repertoires in cytomegalovirus infection. MiXCR, run by TCRdb on the reads, gives a single entry per CDR3 protein. The repertoire holds 200,000 to 300,000 distinct CDR3 sequences, roughly an eighth seen once, with around 1.6% in the top ten. Sequenced input: PBMCs. All receptors derive from a human donor in good health (CMV status not recorded). Some clones in this sample may be carry-over from other donors' samples.

This clonotype was observed many times. CDR3 bases: TGTGCCAGCGGGACAGGGACTAATGAAAAACTGTTTTTT. Its translation is CASGTGTNEKLFF. The chain recombines TRBV7-2 with TRBJ1-4, with 9 positions matching TRBD1. This CDR3 spans 13 amino acids. The germline gives CDR1 SGHTA, CDR2 FQGNSA. V shed 8 bases, J shed 2 bases, and the junction held 0 bases outside the gene matches.

This clonotype has a count of ten or more. This chain links TRBV7-8 with TRBJ2-7; no clear D. The CDR3 has 18 amino acids. The germline V gene encodes CDR1 SGHVS and CDR2 FQNEAQ. Deletions cut 2 bases from V and 0 bases from J, with 20 bases between. CDR3 residues: CASSLRLQSPVLSYEQYF. The CDR3 DNA sequence: TGTGCCAGCAGCTTACGCCTCCAGTCCCCAGTTCTCTCCTACGAGCAGTACTTC.

The chain carries TRBV20-1 and TRBJ2-1, with D unresolved. In germline, CDR1 is DFQATT, CDR2 SNEGSKA (reference sequence). The CDR3 has 12 residues. Trimming removed 4 bases at V and 8 bases at J, with 12 bases between. CDR3 sequence reads: CSAKLLWDEQFF. In DNA form, the CDR3 reads TGCAGTGCTAAACTCCTTTGGGATGAGCAGTTCTTC.

This clonotype was observed many times. V gene TRBV15 combines with J gene TRBJ1-1; maybe TRBD1 (6 bases). With 3 bases removed from V and 7 bases from J, the gap between germline ends came to 24 bases. The length of the CDR3 is 17 residues. The V gene's germline CDR1 is LNHNV and CDR2 YYDKDF (reference sequence). The CDR3 DNA reads TGTGCCACCAGCAGGACAGGAAAGGGGGGAGCGCGTCTTGAAGCTTTCTTT. Translation gives CATSRTGKGGARLEAFF.

This clonotype was found many times. The rearrangement uses TRBV7-9 and TRBJ2-7, with D perhaps being TRBD1 or TRBD2 (5 bases each). The V end was cut by 2 bases, the J end by 1 base, with 12 bases between. Germline V lookup: CDR1 SEHNR, CDR2 FQNEAQ (reference sequence). The CDR3 is made up of 15 amino acids. In nucleotides, the CDR3 is TGTGCCAGCAGCTTAACCGGGACGGAATCCTACGAGCAGTACTTC. Translated, it gives CASSLTGTESYEQYF.

The chain uses TRBV2 and TRBJ2-6, with 10 bases fitting TRBD1. Germline-derived CDR1 and CDR2 are SNHLY and FYNNEI. This CDR3 region has 17 residues. Unmatched junction bases numbered 7, after V lost 4 bases and J lost 4 bases. The CDR3 DNA reads as TGTGCCAGCAGTGTGAGACAGGGGGCGGGAGGGGCCAACGTCCTGACTTTC. Translated, it gives CASSVRQGAGGANVLTF.